A single sample is the source of the 5 T cell receptor beta chains below, sequenced in a study of T-cell reconstitution after alpha-beta-depleted transplantation in children. TCRbeta library construction was performed incorporating unique molecular identifiers. One entry per CDR3 protein results from TCRdb running MiXCR on the PCR reads. The table shows approximately 190,000 distinct CDR3 sequences, with 8.4% occurring only once. The sequenced sample was PBMCs, mostly from graft donor cells, obtained 360 days after TCRalphabeta/CD19-depleted stem cell transplant. Receptors were obtained from a male patient aged 2-15 years who had a stem cell transplant for acute myeloid leukemia, so the T cells may come from the graft donor.

This chain links TRBV14 with TRBJ2-3; D is perhaps TRBD2 (6 bases). V was clipped by 6 bases and J by 0 bases, with 10 bases between them. Germline V lookup: CDR1 SGHDN, CDR2 FVKESK. This CDR3 has 14 amino acids. The CDR3 spells CASRSRGSTDTQYF. The CDR3 DNA reads as TGTGCCAGCAGGTCGCGGGGTAGCACAGATACGCAGTATTTT.

J is TRBJ2-5 and V is TRBV20-1; D might be TRBD2 (6 bases). This CDR3 has 13 residues. With 6 bases removed from V and 5 bases from J, the gap between germline ends came to 16 bases. From germline, CDR1 is DFQATT and CDR2 SNEGSKA (reference sequence). The CDR3 loop is CSALPGLAETQYF. The CDR3 region has the DNA TGCAGTGCACTTCCGGGACTTGCTGAGACCCAGTACTTC.

This chain joins TRBV27 and TRBJ2-1, with D perhaps TRBD2 (6 bases). The CDR3 spans 15 residues. Trimming cost V 2 bases and J 2 bases, with 10 bases left between them. Germline V lookup: CDR1 MNHEY, CDR2 SMNVEV (reference sequence). The CDR3 bases are TGTGCCAGCAGTTTAGGCGGGGAACCCTACAATGAGCAGTTCTTC. Residues: CASSLGGEPYNEQFF.

V gene TRBV29-1 combines with J gene TRBJ2-4; weak D call: TRBD1 (5 bases). CDR1 and CDR2 (germline): SQVTM, ANQGSEA. V was shortened by 6 bases and J by 8 bases, with 14 bases between the two germline ends. The CDR3 sequence is 12 residues long. The CDR3 sequence is CSVLQGNYIQYF. In DNA form, the CDR3 reads TGCAGCGTGTTGCAGGGTAACTACATTCAGTACTTC.

This clonotype was seen ten or more times. V gene TRBV29-1 combines with J gene TRBJ2-1; TRBD2 might be the D (6 bases). Germline CDR1 is SQVTM and CDR2 is ANQGSEA. V was shortened by 1 base and J by 4 bases, with 11 bases between the two germline ends. This CDR3 region has 14 residues. As DNA, the CDR3 is TGCAGCGTTGAAGCGGGAGTGAGGTACAATGAGCAGTTCTTC. It translates to CSVEAGVRYNEQFF.